A selection of T cell receptor beta chains follows, all from one sample in a study of blood T cell repertoires in COVID-19. Assay used: immunoSEQ multiplex PCR; TCRdb lists only in-frame clones, some missing. In the table there are 120,000 to 150,000 clones, around 87% of which are singletons. Sample: peripheral blood. These receptors were obtained from a woman aged 45-59 years with active or convalescent COVID-19. Each CDR3 is given with its conserved first and last residue. D genes are given only for firm matches. Clone size is stated in some rows and not others, as once, few, many or a class when expanded.

V,size,J,D,CDR3,DNA
TRBV25-1,-,TRBJ1-2,TRBD1,CASSELTGQDYGYTF,TGTGCCAGCAGTGAGCTCACGGGACAGGACTATGGCTACACCTTC
TRBV19,-,TRBJ1-1,TRBD1,CASSISPRQGVNTEAFF,TGTGCCAGTAGTATATCCCCCCGTCAGGGGGTGAACACTGAAGCTTTCTTT
TRBV30,-,TRBJ1-1,-,CAWTAGMNTEAFF,TGTGCCTGGACGGCAGGGATGAACACTGAAGCTTTCTTT
TRBV3-1/TRBV3-2,-,TRBJ1-4,-,CASSQDGGANEKLFF,TGTGCCAGCAGCCAAGATGGGGGGGCTAATGAAAAACTGTTTTTT
TRBV9,-,TRBJ2-7,-,CASSEEVLSEQYF,TGTGCCAGCAGCGAGGAGGTCCTCAGCGAGCAGTACTTC
TRBV7-9,-,TRBJ1-3,TRBD1,CASSDDSQGFSGNTIYF,TGTGCCAGCAGCGACGACTCACAGGGGTTTTCTGGAAACACCATATATTTT
TRBV19,-,TRBJ1-1,-,CASSIGVGMNTEAFF,TGTGCCAGTAGTATTGGGGTCGGGATGAACACTGAAGCTTTCTTT
TRBV5-6,-,TRBJ2-6,-,CASNLGLGRSSSGANVLTF,TGTGCCAGCAACTTGGGGTTGGGGAGATCGAGCTCTGGGGCCAACGTCCTGACTTTC
TRBV6-6,-,TRBJ2-3,-,CASADPAADTQYF,TGTGCCAGCGCAGACCCCGCGGCAGATACGCAGTATTTT
TRBV27,-,TRBJ1-6,-,CASSLSRGSPLHF,TGTGCCAGCAGTTTAAGTAGGGGTTCACCCCTCCACTTT
TRBV14,-,TRBJ2-5,-,CASSQRSSAVLETQYF,TGTGCCAGCAGCCAAAGGTCTAGCGCAGTGTTGGAGACCCAGTACTTC
TRBV5-6,-,TRBJ2-7,-,CASSASSQGNEQYF,TGTGCCAGCAGCGCCAGTTCGCAGGGAAACGAGCAGTACTTC
TRBV9,-,TRBJ2-3,TRBD2,CASSVSLRGATDTQYF,TGTGCCAGCAGCGTCAGCCTGCGGGGGGCAACTGATACGCAGTATTTT
TRBV5-8,once,TRBJ1-4,-,CASSGFGQGNEKLFF,TGTGCCAGCAGCGGATTTGGGCAGGGTAATGAAAAACTGTTTTTT
TRBV11-2,-,TRBJ1-3,TRBD1,CASSSQGARGNTIYF,TGTGCCAGCAGCTCACAGGGGGCGCGAGGAAACACCATATATTTT
TRBV5-5,-,TRBJ2-7,-,CASSLAGLSSYEQYF,TGTGCCAGCAGCTTGGCTGGGCTTAGCTCCTACGAGCAGTACTTC
TRBV5-1,-,TRBJ2-2,-,CASSPRPQGSTNTGELFF,TGCGCCAGCAGCCCCCGACCTCAGGGGTCTACGAACACCGGGGAGCTGTTTTTT
TRBV11-2,-,TRBJ2-1,-,CASSISGSEQFF,TGTGCCAGCAGCATTAGCGGTTCTGAGCAGTTCTTC
TRBV12-3/TRBV12-4,once,TRBJ2-1,-,CASSLTSFNEQFF,TGTGCCAGCAGTTTGACTAGTTTCAATGAGCAGTTCTTC
TRBV27,once,TRBJ2-6,TRBD1,CASRSTGGISGANVLTF,TGTGCCAGCAGATCGACAGGGGGGATCTCTGGGGCCAACGTCCTGACTTTC
TRBV21-1,-,TRBJ1-2,-,CASSKRGGRPTNYGYTF,TGTGCCAGCAGCAAGAGGGGGGGGCGCCCTACTAACTATGGCTACACCTTC
TRBV2,-,TRBJ1-5,TRBD1,CASTKDRSNQPQHF,TGTGCCAGCACCAAGGACAGGAGCAATCAGCCCCAGCATTTT
TRBV20-1,-,TRBJ2-1,TRBD2,CSASGAGGPSSYNEQFF,TGCAGTGCTAGTGGAGCGGGGGGACCGAGCTCCTACAATGAGCAGTTCTTC
TRBV5-8,-,TRBJ1-1,-,CASSDTERQENTEAFF,TGTGCCAGCAGCGATACAGAACGACAGGAGAACACTGAAGCTTTCTTT
TRBV7-2,-,TRBJ1-1,-,CASSSDTNTEAFF,TGTGCCAGCAGCTCGGACACCAACACTGAAGCTTTCTTT
TRBV30,-,TRBJ1-2,-,CAWGGRGSNYGYTF,TGTGCCTGGGGGGGGCGGGGCAGTAACTATGGCTACACCTTC
TRBV7-8,-,TRBJ2-3,TRBD2,CASSLLAGEDTQYF,TGTGCCAGCAGCTTACTAGCGGGAGAAGATACGCAGTATTTT
TRBV19,-,TRBJ2-2,-,CASSMGAASWAGELFF,TGTGCCAGTAGTATGGGTGCGGCTAGTTGGGCCGGGGAGCTGTTTTTT
TRBV4-1,-,TRBJ2-1,-,CASSHAGHTRNEQFF,TGCGCCAGCAGCCACGCAGGCCATACCCGGAATGAGCAGTTCTTC
TRBV27,-,TRBJ2-7,TRBD1,CASGATGVGEQYF,TGTGCCAGCGGGGCGACAGGGGTAGGGGAGCAGTACTTC
TRBV6-5,-,TRBJ1-5,TRBD1,CASRRTGSNQPQHF,TGTGCCAGCCGTCGGACAGGTAGCAATCAGCCCCAGCATTTT
TRBV5-5,-,TRBJ1-1,-,CASSLSAPGGEAFF,TGTGCCAGCAGCTTGTCGGCACCTGGCGGGGAAGCTTTCTTT
TRBV13,-,TRBJ2-3,-,CASSLGGSSAGWGDTQYF,TGTGCCAGCAGCTTAGGAGGATCTAGCGCTGGCTGGGGAGATACGCAGTATTTT
TRBV5-1,-,TRBJ1-1,-,CASSLEQGEAFF,TGCGCCAGCAGCTTGGAGCAGGGTGAAGCTTTCTTT
TRBV7-6,-,TRBJ2-7,TRBD1,CASSTQGASYEQYF,TGTGCCAGCAGCACCCAGGGGGCGTCGTACGAGCAGTACTTC
TRBV4-3,-,TRBJ2-3,TRBD2,CASSQGGTSGEGDTQYF,TGCGCCAGCAGCCAAGGGGGGACTAGCGGGGAGGGAGATACGCAGTATTTT
TRBV21-1,-,TRBJ2-5,-,CASSYKGLAGGQETQYF,TGTGCCAGCAGCTACAAAGGACTAGCGGGAGGGCAAGAGACCCAGTACTTC
TRBV28,-,TRBJ2-5,-,CASEEDSTRETQYF,TGTGCCAGTGAGGAGGACAGCACTCGGGAGACCCAGTACTTC
TRBV6-2/TRBV6-3,-,TRBJ1-6,-,CASSFAFSVDSTPLHF,TGTGCCAGCAGTTTCGCCTTCTCCGTGGACAGCACACCCCTCCACTTT
TRBV11-2,-,TRBJ2-1,-,CASSRSLAAGYNEQFF,TGTGCCAGCAGCCGTTCTCTGGCGGCCGGCTACAATGAGCAGTTCTTC
TRBV5-4,few,TRBJ2-3,TRBD2,CASSLATSTSGTDTQYF,TGTGCCAGCAGCTTGGCCACCTCGACTAGCGGAACAGATACGCAGTATTTT
TRBV10-3,-,TRBJ1-1,-,CAIKEQDPNTEAFF,TGTGCCATCAAGGAACAGGACCCGAACACTGAAGCTTTCTTT
TRBV6-5,-,TRBJ1-2,TRBD1,CASSYRQGYGYTF,TGTGCCAGCAGTTACCGACAGGGGTATGGCTACACCTTC
TRBV28,-,TRBJ1-1,TRBD1,CASSTLRTGGGTEAFF,TGTGCCAGCAGTACACTCAGGACAGGCGGAGGCACTGAAGCTTTCTTT
TRBV6-4,-,TRBJ2-7,TRBD2,CASSGPSGGRPTFYEQYF,TGTGCCAGCAGTGGACCCTCTGGCGGGAGACCCACATTTTACGAGCAGTACTTC
TRBV11-2,-,TRBJ2-7,-,CASSSTQGNAPYEQYF,TGTGCCAGCAGCTCGACCCAGGGAAACGCGCCCTACGAGCAGTACTTC
TRBV6-2/TRBV6-3,few,TRBJ1-2,-,CASSSSRGGYGYTF,TGTGCCAGCAGTTCCTCCCGGGGAGGCTATGGCTACACCTTC
TRBV2,-,TRBJ2-5,TRBD2,CASRRQRGGVQETQYF,TGTGCCAGCAGACGACAGCGGGGCGGGGTCCAAGAGACCCAGTACTTC
TRBV6-2/TRBV6-3,-,TRBJ2-7,-,CASSYIPTNYEQYF,TGTGCCAGCAGTTATATCCCAACAAACTACGAGCAGTACTTC
TRBV19,-,TRBJ1-1,-,CASSTMVGENTEAFF,TGTGCCAGTAGCACGATGGTAGGGGAGAACACTGAAGCTTTCTTT
TRBV28,-,TRBJ2-7,TRBD2,CASSLRKTSGTYEQYF,TGTGCCAGCAGTTTACGCAAGACTAGCGGAACTTACGAGCAGTACTTC
TRBV7-2,once,TRBJ1-4,-,CASSTNTGLREKLFF,TGTGCCAGCAGCACTAATACAGGGTTACGGGAAAAACTGTTTTTT